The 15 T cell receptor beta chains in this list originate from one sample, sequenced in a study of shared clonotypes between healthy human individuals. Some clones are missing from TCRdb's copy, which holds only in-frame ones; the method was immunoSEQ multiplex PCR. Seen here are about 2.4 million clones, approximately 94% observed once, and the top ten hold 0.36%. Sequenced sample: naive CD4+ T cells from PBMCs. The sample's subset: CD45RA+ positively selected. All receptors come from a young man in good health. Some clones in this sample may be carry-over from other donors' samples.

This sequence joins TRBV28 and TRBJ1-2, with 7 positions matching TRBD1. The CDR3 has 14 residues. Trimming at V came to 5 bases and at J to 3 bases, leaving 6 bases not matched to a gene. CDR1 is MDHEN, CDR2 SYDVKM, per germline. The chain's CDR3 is CASSANRGHYGYTF. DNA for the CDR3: TGTGCCAGCAGTGCTAACAGGGGTCACTATGGCTACACCTTC.

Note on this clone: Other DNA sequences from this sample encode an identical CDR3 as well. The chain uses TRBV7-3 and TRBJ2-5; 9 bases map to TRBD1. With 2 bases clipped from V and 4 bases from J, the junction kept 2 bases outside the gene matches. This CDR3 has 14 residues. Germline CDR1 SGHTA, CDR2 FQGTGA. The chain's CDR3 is CASSLGGQGETQYF. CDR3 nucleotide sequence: TGTGCCAGCAGCTTAGGGGGACAGGGAGAGACCCAGTACTTC.

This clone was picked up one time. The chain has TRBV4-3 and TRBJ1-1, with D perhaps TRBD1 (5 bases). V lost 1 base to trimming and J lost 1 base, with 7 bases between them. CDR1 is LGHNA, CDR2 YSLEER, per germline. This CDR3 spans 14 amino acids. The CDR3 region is CASSQGQKNTEAFF. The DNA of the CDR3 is TGCGCCAGCAGCCAAGGACAGAAGAACACTGAAGCTTTCTTT.

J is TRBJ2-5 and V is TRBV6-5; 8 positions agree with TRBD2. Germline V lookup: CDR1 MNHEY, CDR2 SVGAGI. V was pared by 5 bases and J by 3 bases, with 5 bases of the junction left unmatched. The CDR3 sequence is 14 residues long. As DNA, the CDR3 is TGTGCCAGCAGTCCACGGGGGGGGAAAGAGACCCAGTACTTC. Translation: CASSPRGGKETQYF.

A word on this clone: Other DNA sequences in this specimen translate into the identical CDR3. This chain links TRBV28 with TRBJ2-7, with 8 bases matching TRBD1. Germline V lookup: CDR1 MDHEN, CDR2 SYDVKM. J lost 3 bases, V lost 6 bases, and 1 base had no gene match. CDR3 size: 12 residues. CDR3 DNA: TGTGCCAGCAGGGGACAGGTCTACGAGCAGTACTTC. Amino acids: CASRGQVYEQYF.

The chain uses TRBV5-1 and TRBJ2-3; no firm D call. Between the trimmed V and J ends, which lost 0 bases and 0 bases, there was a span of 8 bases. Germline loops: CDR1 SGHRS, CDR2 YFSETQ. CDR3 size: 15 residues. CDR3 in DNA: TGCGCCAGCAGCTTGGATGCCTTTAGCACAGATACGCAGTATTTT. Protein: CASSLDAFSTDTQYF.

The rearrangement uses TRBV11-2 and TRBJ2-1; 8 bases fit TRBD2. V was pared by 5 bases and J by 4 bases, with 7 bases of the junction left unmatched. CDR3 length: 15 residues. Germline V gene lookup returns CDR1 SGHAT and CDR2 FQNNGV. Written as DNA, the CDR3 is TGTGCCAGCAGCGAAGGGGCTAGCGGGTACAATGAGCAGTTCTTC. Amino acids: CASSEGASGYNEQFF.

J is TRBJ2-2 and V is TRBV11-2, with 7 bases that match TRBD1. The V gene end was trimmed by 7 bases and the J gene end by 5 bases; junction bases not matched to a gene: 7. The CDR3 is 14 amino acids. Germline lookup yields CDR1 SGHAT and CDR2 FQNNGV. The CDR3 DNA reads TGTGCCAGCACCCCAGGGGGAGAAACCGGGGAGCTGTTTTTT. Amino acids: CASTPGGETGELFF.

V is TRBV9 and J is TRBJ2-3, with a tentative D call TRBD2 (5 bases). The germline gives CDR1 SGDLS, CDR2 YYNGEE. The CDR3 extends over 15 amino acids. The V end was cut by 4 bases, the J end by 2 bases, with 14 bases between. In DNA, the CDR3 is TGTGCCAGCAGCTTAGAGGGCGGCCACACAGATACGCAGTATTTT. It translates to CASSLEGGHTDTQYF.

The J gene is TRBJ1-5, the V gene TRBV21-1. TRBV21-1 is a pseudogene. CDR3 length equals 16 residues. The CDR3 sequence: CASSKDGSGGSGPQHF. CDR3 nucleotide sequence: TGTGCCAGCAGCAAAGATGGGTCGGGTGGATCGGGTCCCCAGCATTTT.

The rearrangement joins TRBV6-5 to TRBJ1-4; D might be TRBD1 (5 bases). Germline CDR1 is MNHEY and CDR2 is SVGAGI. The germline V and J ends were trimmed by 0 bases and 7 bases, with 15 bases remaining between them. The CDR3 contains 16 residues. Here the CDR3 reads CASSYSFGGVSEKLFF. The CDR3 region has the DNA TGTGCCAGCAGTTACTCGTTTGGGGGGGTGAGTGAAAAACTGTTTTTT.

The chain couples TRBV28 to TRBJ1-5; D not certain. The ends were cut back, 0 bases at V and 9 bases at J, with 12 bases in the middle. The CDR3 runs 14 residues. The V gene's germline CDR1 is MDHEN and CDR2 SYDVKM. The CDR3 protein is CASSLWTELPPQHF. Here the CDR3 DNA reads TGTGCCAGCAGTTTATGGACGGAGCTTCCGCCCCAGCATTTT. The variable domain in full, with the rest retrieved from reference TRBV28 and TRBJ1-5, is DVKVTQSSRYLVKRTGEKVFLECVQDMDHENMFWYRQDPGLGLRLIYFSYDVKMKEKGDIPEGYSVSREKKERFSLILESASTNQTSMYLCASSLWTELPPQHFGDGTRLSIL.

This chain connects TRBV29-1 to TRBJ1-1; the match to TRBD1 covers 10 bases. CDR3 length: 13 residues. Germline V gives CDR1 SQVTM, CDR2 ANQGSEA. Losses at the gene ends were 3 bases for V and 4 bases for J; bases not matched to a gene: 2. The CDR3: CSVEGQGPTEAFF. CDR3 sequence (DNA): TGCAGCGTTGAGGGACAGGGGCCCACTGAAGCTTTCTTT. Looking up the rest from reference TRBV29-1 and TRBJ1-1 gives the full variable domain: SAVISQKPSRDICQRGTSLTIQCQVDSQVTMMFWYRQQPGQSLTLIATANQGSEATYESGFVIDKFPISRPNLTFSTLTVSNMSPEDSSIYLCSVEGQGPTEAFFGQGTRLTVV.

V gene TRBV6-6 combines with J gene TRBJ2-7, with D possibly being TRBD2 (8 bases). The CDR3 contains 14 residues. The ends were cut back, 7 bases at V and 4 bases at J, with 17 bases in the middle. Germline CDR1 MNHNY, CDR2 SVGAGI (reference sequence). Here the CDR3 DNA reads TGTGCCAGCAAACCGGGACAGCGGGAGTACGAGCAGTACTTC. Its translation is CASKPGQREYEQYF.

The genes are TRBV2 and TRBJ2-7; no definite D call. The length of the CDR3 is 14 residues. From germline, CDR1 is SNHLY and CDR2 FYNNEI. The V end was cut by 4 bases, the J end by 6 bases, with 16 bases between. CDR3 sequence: CASSAPKRWFEQYF. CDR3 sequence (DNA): TGTGCCAGCAGTGCACCGAAAAGATGGTTCGAGCAGTACTTC. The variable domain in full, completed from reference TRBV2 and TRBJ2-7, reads EPEVTQTPSHQVTQMGQEVILRCVPISNHLYFYWYRQILGQKVEFLVSFYNNEISEKSEIFDDQFSVERPDGSNFTLKIRSTKLEDSAMYFCASSAPKRWFEQYFGPGTRLTVT.